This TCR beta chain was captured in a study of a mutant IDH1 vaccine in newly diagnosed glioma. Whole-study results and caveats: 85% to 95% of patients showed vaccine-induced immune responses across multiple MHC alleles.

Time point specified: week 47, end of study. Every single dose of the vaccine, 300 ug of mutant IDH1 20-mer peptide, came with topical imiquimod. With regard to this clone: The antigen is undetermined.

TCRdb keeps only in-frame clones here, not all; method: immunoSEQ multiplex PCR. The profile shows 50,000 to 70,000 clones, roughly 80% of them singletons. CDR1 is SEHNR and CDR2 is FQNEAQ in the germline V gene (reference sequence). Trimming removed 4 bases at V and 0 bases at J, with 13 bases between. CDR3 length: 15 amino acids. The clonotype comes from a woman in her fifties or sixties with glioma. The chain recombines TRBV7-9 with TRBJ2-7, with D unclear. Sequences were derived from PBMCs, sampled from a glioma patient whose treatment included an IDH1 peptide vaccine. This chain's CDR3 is CASSYPGRGSYEQYF. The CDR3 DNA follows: TGTGCCAGCAGCTATCCTGGACGTGGCTCCTACGAGCAGTACTTC.